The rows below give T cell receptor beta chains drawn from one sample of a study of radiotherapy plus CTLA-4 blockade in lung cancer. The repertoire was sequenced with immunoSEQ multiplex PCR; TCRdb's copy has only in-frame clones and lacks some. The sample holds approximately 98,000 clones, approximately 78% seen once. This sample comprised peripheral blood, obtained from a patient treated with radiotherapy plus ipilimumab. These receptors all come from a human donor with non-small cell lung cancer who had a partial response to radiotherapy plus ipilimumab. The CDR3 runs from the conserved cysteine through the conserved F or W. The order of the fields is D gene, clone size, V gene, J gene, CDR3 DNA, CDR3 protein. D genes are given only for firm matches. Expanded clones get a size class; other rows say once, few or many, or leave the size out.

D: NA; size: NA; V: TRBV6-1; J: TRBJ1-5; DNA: TGTGCCAGCAGTGAACTACAGGGAGGGCGTCAGCCCCAGCATTTT; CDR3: CASSELQGGRQPQHF
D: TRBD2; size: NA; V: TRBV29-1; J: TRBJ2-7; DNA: TGCAGCGCCCGGGGGGGAAACGAGCAGTACTTC; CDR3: CSARGGNEQYF
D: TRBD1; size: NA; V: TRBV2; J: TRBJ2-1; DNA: TGTGCCAGCAGTGGCACTACCGGGACAGGGGTACACAATGAGCAGTTCTTC; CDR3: CASSGTTGTGVHNEQFF
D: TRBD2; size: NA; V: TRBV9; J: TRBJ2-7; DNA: TGTGCCAGCAGCGCCGAAAGCGGGAGGGCCTACGAGCAGTACTTC; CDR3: CASSAESGRAYEQYF
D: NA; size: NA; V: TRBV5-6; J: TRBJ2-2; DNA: TGTGCCAGCAGCTTGGGGCAGGGTTCCGGGGAGCTGTTTTTT; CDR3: CASSLGQGSGELFF
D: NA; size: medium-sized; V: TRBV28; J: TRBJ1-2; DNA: TGTGCCAGCGAGCCGCAGGCGCGGGGAGGCTACACCTTC; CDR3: CASEPQARGGYTF
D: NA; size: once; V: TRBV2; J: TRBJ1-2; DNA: TGTGCCAGCAGCCTGTATGGCTACACCTTC; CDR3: CASSLYGYTF
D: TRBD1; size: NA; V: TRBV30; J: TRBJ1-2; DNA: TGTGCCTGGAGTGTACCGGCAGGGGGCGGTGGCTACACCTTC; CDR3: CAWSVPAGGGGYTF
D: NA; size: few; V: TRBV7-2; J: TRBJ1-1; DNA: TGTGCCAGCAGCTTCCCCGAGCAGAACACTGAAGCTTTCTTT; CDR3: CASSFPEQNTEAFF
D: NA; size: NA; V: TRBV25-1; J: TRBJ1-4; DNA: TGTGCCAGCAGTGAATTCGCAACTAATGAAAAACTGTTTTTT; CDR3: CASSEFATNEKLFF
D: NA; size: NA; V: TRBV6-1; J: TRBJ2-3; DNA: TGTGCCAGCGGAGGGGCAGATACGCAGTATTTT; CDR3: CASGGADTQYF
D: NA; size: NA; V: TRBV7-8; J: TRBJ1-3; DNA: TGTGCCAGCAGCCGAGGTGGAACCTTCTCTGGAAACACCATATATTTT; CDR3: CASSRGGTFSGNTIYF
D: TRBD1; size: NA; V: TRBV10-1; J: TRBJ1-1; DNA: TGCGCCAGCAGCGACGACAGGGGCTCTGATGAAGCTTTCTTT; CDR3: CASSDDRGSDEAFF
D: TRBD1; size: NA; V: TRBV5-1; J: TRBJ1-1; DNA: TGCGCCAGCAGCTTGGGCAGGGGGCAAATGCGGAACACTGAAGCTTTCTTT; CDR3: CASSLGRGQMRNTEAFF
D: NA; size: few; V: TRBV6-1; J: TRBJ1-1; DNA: TGTGCCAGCACGCTGACTCAGCGGACTGAAGCTTTCTTT; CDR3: CASTLTQRTEAFF
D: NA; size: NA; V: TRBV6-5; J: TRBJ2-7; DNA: TGTGCCAGCAGTTACTCGATAGACGAGCAGTACTTC; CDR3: CASSYSIDEQYF
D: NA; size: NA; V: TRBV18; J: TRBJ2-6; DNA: TGTGCCAGCTCACCTCGGACAGATACTGGGGCCAACGTCCTGACTTTC; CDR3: CASSPRTDTGANVLTF
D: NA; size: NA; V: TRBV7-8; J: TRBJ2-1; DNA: TGTGCCAGCAGCTTAGCAGCTAGCGCCTACAATGAGCAGTTCTTC; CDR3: CASSLAASAYNEQFF
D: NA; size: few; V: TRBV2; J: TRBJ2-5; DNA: TGTGCCAGCAGCCCCGGCGGGGAGACCCAGTACTTC; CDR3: CASSPGGETQYF
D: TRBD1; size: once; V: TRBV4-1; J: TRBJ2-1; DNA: TGCGCCAGCAGCCAAGGAGCCGGGACAGGTAACAATGAGCAGTTCTTC; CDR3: CASSQGAGTGNNEQFF